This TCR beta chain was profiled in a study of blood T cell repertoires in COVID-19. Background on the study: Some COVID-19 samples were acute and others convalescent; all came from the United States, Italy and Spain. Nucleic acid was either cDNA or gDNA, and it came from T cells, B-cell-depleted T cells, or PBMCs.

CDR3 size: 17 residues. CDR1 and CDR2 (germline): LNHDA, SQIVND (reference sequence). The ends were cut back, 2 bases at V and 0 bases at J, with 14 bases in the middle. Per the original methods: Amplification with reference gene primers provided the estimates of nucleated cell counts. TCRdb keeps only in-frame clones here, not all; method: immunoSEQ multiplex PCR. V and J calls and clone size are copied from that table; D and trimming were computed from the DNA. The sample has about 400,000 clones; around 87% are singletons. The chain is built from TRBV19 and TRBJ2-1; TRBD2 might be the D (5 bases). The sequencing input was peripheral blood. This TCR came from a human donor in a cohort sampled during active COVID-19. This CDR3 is CASSISGLPSSYNEQFF. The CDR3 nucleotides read TGTGCCAGTAGTATATCAGGACTCCCGAGCTCCTACAATGAGCAGTTCTTC.